This entry concerns a single T cell receptor beta chain. The data were obtained in a study of blood T cell repertoires in COVID-19. Whole-study context: From T cells, B-cell-depleted T cells, or PBMCs came the material, which was cDNA or gDNA.

Measured with immunoSEQ multiplex PCR; TCRdb has only the in-frame clones, and not every one. This table holds some 200,000 clones, about 86% found once. The V end was cut by 3 bases, the J end by 1 base, with 10 bases between. CDR1 is KGHSH, CDR2 LQKENI, per germline. This CDR3 comprises 15 residues. The source is a man in his thirties or forties with active or convalescent COVID-19. Specimen: peripheral blood. This rearrangement joins TRBV18 to TRBJ2-1, with D possibly matching TRBD2 (5 bases). The CDR3 spells CASSPWGESYNEQFF. CDR3 nucleotide sequence: TGTGCCAGCTCACCCTGGGGAGAGTCCTACAATGAGCAGTTCTTC.